The 32 T cell receptor beta chains listed next were all sequenced from one sample in a study of cytomegalovirus exposure and HLA in healthy donors. This PCR relied on a set of 60 Vbeta primers and 13 Jbeta primers. TCRdb's copy holds only in-frame clones and misses some; the assay was immunoSEQ multiplex PCR. Among 150,000 to 190,000 clones listed, roughly 82% were seen once. The sequencing input was PBMCs. The receptors were gathered from a woman aged 50 to 65 in good health and CMV-seropositive.

The J gene is TRBJ2-1, the V gene TRBV21-1; the D call TRBD2 from the table was never checked on the DNA. TRBV21-1 corresponds to a pseudogene. The CDR3 consists of 17 residues. The CDR3 DNA reads TGTGCCAGCAGCACCAGGACTAGCGGGGAGGATTACAATGAGCAGTTCTTC. Translated, it gives CASSTRTSGEDYNEQFF.

In its sample, this clone was seen a few times. The rearrangement uses TRBV6-5 and TRBJ2-3, with TRBD2 as a possible D gene (6 bases). CDR3 length: 15 residues. The V end lost 4 bases, the J end lost 0 bases, and 11 bases lay between the germline ends. CDR1 and CDR2 (germline): MNHEY, SVGAGI. The CDR3 protein is CASSSLGGSTDTQYF. The CDR3 region has the DNA TGTGCCAGCAGTTCCCTCGGGGGTAGCACAGATACGCAGTATTTT.

V usage is TRBV30 and J usage is TRBJ2-7; no clear D gene. Germline V CDR1 and CDR2: GTSNPN, SVGIG (reference sequence). Trimming shortened V by 2 bases and J by 1 base, and 6 bases separated the two germline ends. CDR3 length: 12 amino acids. The DNA for the CDR3 is TGTGCCTGGAGTTCAGGTTCCTACGAGCAGTACTTC. Its translation: CAWSSGSYEQYF.

The gene calls are TRBV2 and TRBJ1-5; D gene uncertain. Germline values: CDR1 SNHLY, CDR2 FYNNEI. The ends were cut back, 6 bases at V and 7 bases at J, with 10 bases in the middle. There are 12 residues in the CDR3. DNA for the CDR3: TGTGCCAGCAGCGGGAGTGGACAGCCCCAGCATTTT. This encodes CASSGSGQPQHF.

The DNA for the CDR3 is TGCGCCAGCAGTGTGGCGGGGGGGTATGAGCAGTTCTTC. As protein: CASSVAGGYEQFF. The chain uses TRBV5-1 and TRBJ2-1, with 9 bases lining up with TRBD2. Germline CDR1 SGHRS, CDR2 YFSETQ. The CDR3 has 13 residues. With V trimmed by 5 bases and J by 8 bases, 5 bases remained unmatched.

This clone has just a few counts. V is TRBV5-3 and J is TRBJ1-5, with D possibly being TRBD1 (5 bases). TRBV5-3 qualifies as an ORF whose function is uncertain. This CDR3 is built from 15 residues. The V and J ends lost 0 bases and 9 bases respectively, with 16 bases between them. This CDR3 reads CARSLGRGERGPQHF. The CDR3 coding sequence is TGTGCCAGAAGCTTGGGACGTGGGGAAAGGGGGCCCCAGCATTTT.

The rearrangement uses TRBV27 and TRBJ1-6; D is unresolved. Deletions cut 1 base from V and 7 bases from J, with 5 bases between. The length of the CDR3 is 13 residues. Germline V gene lookup returns CDR1 MNHEY and CDR2 SMNVEV (reference sequence). This chain's CDR3 is CASSLWRNSPLHF. CDR3 coding DNA: TGTGCCAGCAGTTTATGGCGGAATTCACCCCTCCACTTT.

This clone was found a few times. This chain uses TRBV4-1 with TRBJ1-3; D may be TRBD1 (5 bases). The germline V gene has CDR1 MGHRA and CDR2 YSYEKL. The length of the CDR3 is 16 residues. The V and J ends lost 1 base and 3 bases respectively, with 13 bases between them. The DNA for the CDR3 is TGCGCCAGCAGCCAAGTTACGGCCGGGGGTGGAAACACCATATATTTT. This encodes CASSQVTAGGGNTIYF.

This clone turned up a few times. The J gene is TRBJ2-3, the V gene TRBV10-3, with 11 positions matching TRBD2. Germline assignment: CDR1 ENHRY and CDR2 SYGVKD. The CDR3 has 14 residues. V was pared by 5 bases and J by 6 bases, with 4 bases of the junction left unmatched. CDR3: CAISNSGGADTQYF. CDR3 bases: TGTGCCATCAGTAATAGCGGGGGGGCCGATACGCAGTATTTT.

The chain links TRBV9 to TRBJ1-4; D remains unclear. Germline loops: CDR1 SGDLS, CDR2 YYNGEE. The CDR3 is made up of 13 amino acids. V was pared by 2 bases and J by 6 bases, with 8 bases between. This CDR3 reads CASSVGGDEKLFF. In DNA form, the CDR3 reads TGTGCCAGCAGCGTGGGCGGGGATGAAAAACTGTTTTTT. The whole variable domain, filled in from reference TRBV9 and TRBJ1-4, reads DSGVTQTPKHLITATGQRVTLRCSPRSGDLSVYWYQQSLDQGLQFLIQYYNGEERAKGNILERFSAQQFPDLHSELNLSSLELGDSALYFCASSVGGDEKLFFGSGTQLSVL.

A note on this clone: This CDR3 is also generated by other DNA sequences in the sample. The rearrangement uses TRBV30 and TRBJ2-7; TRBD1 matches at 8 bases. Germline V gene data show CDR1 as GTSNPN and CDR2 as SVGIG (reference sequence). The CDR3 is 12 residues long. With V trimmed by 3 bases and J by 6 bases, 4 bases remained unmatched. DNA of the CDR3: TGTGCCTGGAGCGGCACAGGGGGCGAGCAGTACTTC. Amino acid sequence: CAWSGTGGEQYF.

The chain links TRBV5-6 to TRBJ1-1, with 8 bases fitting TRBD1. Germline V gene lookup returns CDR1 SGHDT and CDR2 YYEEEE. This CDR3 has 16 amino acids. V lost 4 bases to trimming and J lost 5 bases; unmatched junction nucleotides: 13. CDR3 coding DNA: TGTGCCAGCAGCATGAGGGTTACAGGGGGGAAGACTGAAGCTTTCTTT. Its translation is CASSMRVTGGKTEAFF. Complete variable domain (other parts from reference TRBV5-6 and TRBJ1-1): DAGVTQSPTHLIKTRGQQVTLRCSPKSGHDTVSWYQQALGQGPQFIFQYYEEEERQRGNFPDRFSGHQFPNYSSELNVNALLLGDSALYLCASSMRVTGGKTEAFFGQGTRLTVV.

The chain has TRBV7-9 and TRBJ1-6; D is unresolved. CDR3 length: 12 amino acids. Germline V CDR1 and CDR2: SEHNR, FQNEAQ (reference sequence). V was shortened by 5 bases and J by 6 bases, with 5 bases between the two germline ends. CDR3 coding DNA: TGTGCCAGCAGCAATCGTAATTCACCCCTCCACTTT. The encoded protein is CASSNRNSPLHF.

This rearrangement joins TRBV7-2 to TRBJ2-2, with TRBD1 as a possible D gene (5 bases). The CDR3 is 15 amino acids. V lost 4 bases, J lost 0 bases, and 9 bases lay in between. Germline CDR1 is SGHTA and CDR2 is FQGNSA. The CDR3 DNA follows: TGTGCCAGCAGCTCCCAGACAGCGAACACCGGGGAGCTGTTTTTT. Encoded protein: CASSSQTANTGELFF.

The rearrangement joins TRBV7-9 to TRBJ2-1; D is possibly TRBD1 (5 bases). There are 16 residues in the CDR3. Germline-derived CDR1 and CDR2 are SEHNR and FQNEAQ (reference sequence). The V and J ends lost 4 bases and 4 bases respectively, with 17 bases between them. The CDR3 DNA is TGTGCCAGCAGCTCACCATTAGTGACAGTATACAATGAGCAGTTCTTC. This gives the protein CASSSPLVTVYNEQFF.

The chain couples TRBV25-1 to TRBJ1-2; D ambiguous. The germline V gene has CDR1 MGHDK and CDR2 SYGVNS. The CDR3 runs 13 residues. The germline V and J ends were trimmed by 1 base and 8 bases, with 11 bases remaining between them. The CDR3 DNA reads TGTGCCAGCAGTGAATTAGCCGTAGGCGGCTACACCTTC. Amino acid sequence: CASSELAVGGYTF.

This chain links TRBV7-8 with TRBJ2-5; maybe TRBD2 (6 bases). The J call may be in error: the DNA end matches TRBJ2-7 better. The CDR3 has 14 amino acids. Germline CDR1 is SGHVS and CDR2 is FQNEAQ. CDR3 nucleotides: TGTGCCAGCAGCTTAGGGGATAGCGGTTACGAGCAGTACTTC. It specifies CASSLGDSGYEQYF.

V gene TRBV5-4 combines with J gene TRBJ1-2, with D tentatively TRBD1 (5 bases). Germline CDR1 SGHNT, CDR2 YYREEE (reference sequence). The CDR3 extends over 13 amino acids. Deletions cut 0 bases from V and 7 bases from J, with 10 bases between. The chain's CDR3 is CASSLGQGGGYTF. Written as DNA, the CDR3 is TGTGCCAGCAGCTTGGGGCAGGGAGGTGGCTACACCTTC.

The chain recombines TRBV5-1 with TRBJ2-1, with TRBD2 matching 10 bases. This CDR3 has 20 amino acids. Germline values: CDR1 SGHRS, CDR2 YFSETQ. V trimming: 0 bases; J trimming: 9 bases; junction bases outside the gene matches: 21. As DNA, the CDR3 is TGCGCCAGCAGCTTGGGTCCCCTAGCGGGGGCCCTAATTATGGGATCTGAGCAGTTCTTC. Translated: CASSLGPLAGALIMGSEQFF.

The chain couples TRBV18 to TRBJ1-1, with no clear D. The V gene's germline CDR1 is KGHSH and CDR2 LQKENI. V was cut by 6 bases and J by 2 bases, with 13 bases left in between. This CDR3 spans 14 amino acids. DNA of the CDR3: TGTGCCAGCTCGCAGGTCGGCTCCAACACTGAAGCTTTCTTT. Translation gives CASSQVGSNTEAFF.

V gene TRBV4-3 combines with J gene TRBJ1-2; D perhaps matches TRBD1 (6 bases). This CDR3 has 12 residues. Trimming removed 0 bases from V and 9 bases from J, with 8 bases in between. The germline CDR1 and CDR2 sequences are LGHNA and YSLEER. The CDR3, as DNA: TGCGCCAGCAGCCAAGATGACAGGAGCTACACCTTC. Translated: CASSQDDRSYTF.

This chain connects TRBV19 to TRBJ2-2; TRBD1 matches at 7 bases. V lost 3 bases and J lost 6; bases outside the gene matches: 7. The V gene's germline CDR1 is LNHDA and CDR2 SQIVND (reference sequence). The CDR3 is made up of 15 amino acids. CDR3 residues: CASSIATGRPGELFF. The CDR3 DNA follows: TGTGCCAGTAGTATTGCGACAGGGCGGCCCGGGGAGCTGTTTTTT.

This clone occurred once. The rearrangement links TRBV6-5 to TRBJ2-7, with 7 bases matching TRBD1. Germline loops: CDR1 MNHEY, CDR2 SVGAGI. V lost 4 bases to trimming and J lost 2 bases; unmatched junction nucleotides: 5. CDR3 length: 14 residues. The CDR3 sequence is CASSFSGTAYEQYF. CDR3 nucleotide sequence: TGTGCCAGCAGTTTCTCCGGGACAGCCTACGAGCAGTACTTC.

The chain carries TRBV7-8 and TRBJ2-2; TRBD2 aligns across 8 bases. The CDR3 is 16 amino acids. Germline V gene sequence: CDR1 SGHVS, CDR2 FQNEAQ. The junction had 11 bases not matched to a gene; V was cut back by 8 bases and J by 3 bases. In DNA, the CDR3 is TGTGCCAGCGTCCCTTACGGGGGGGAGTACACCGGGGAGCTGTTTTTT. As protein: CASVPYGGEYTGELFF.

The chain combines TRBV5-6 with TRBJ2-4; D is ambiguous. The length of the CDR3 is 16 residues. The V gene lost 0 bases and the J gene lost 0 bases, with 10 bases spanning the gap. From germline, CDR1 is SGHDT and CDR2 YYEEEE. CDR3 in amino acids: CASSLGQFLAKNIQYF. The CDR3 nucleotides read TGTGCCAGCAGCTTGGGGCAGTTCCTAGCCAAAAACATTCAGTACTTC.

This chain links TRBV6-1 with TRBJ1-2, with TRBD1 matching 8 bases. V lost 2 bases to trimming and J lost 4 bases; unmatched junction nucleotides: 6. Per the germline V gene, CDR1 is MNHNS and CDR2 is SASEGT. The CDR3 is 15 amino acids. The CDR3 here is CASSELGQGSYGYTF. The CDR3 coding sequence is TGTGCCAGCAGTGAATTAGGACAGGGATCCTATGGCTACACCTTC.

The chain carries TRBV9 and TRBJ1-1; TRBD1 matches at 7 bases. CDR3 length: 18 residues. After removal of 4 bases from V and 5 bases from J, the junction contained 20 bases not matched to a gene. Germline V CDR1 and CDR2: SGDLS, YYNGEE. CDR3 amino acids: CASSPTVSNRGRNTEAFF. In DNA form, the CDR3 reads TGTGCCAGCAGCCCAACAGTCTCAAACAGGGGTAGAAATACTGAAGCTTTCTTT.

This clone was seen just once. The chain links TRBV6-1 to TRBJ2-7; 11 bases match TRBD1. V dropped 6 bases and J dropped 4; count of bases not matched to a gene: 2. From germline, CDR1 is MNHNS and CDR2 SASEGT. The CDR3 length is 13 residues. Here the CDR3 DNA reads TGTGCCAGCAGGGACAGGGGGCGGTACGAGCAGTACTTC. It is translated as CASRDRGRYEQYF.

Details on this clone: The conserved closing phenylalanine or tryptophan is absent in this CDR3, likely reflecting a read error. This CDR3 is CASTPGQLNTGELFS. The CDR3 DNA reads as TGTGCCAGCACCCCGGGACAGTTGAACACCGGGGAGCTGTTTTCT. The chain couples TRBV2 to TRBJ2-2, with 7 bases lining up with TRBD1. This CDR3 has 15 amino acids. Trimming took 7 bases from V and 1 from J; bases not matched to a gene: 6. The germline CDR1 and CDR2 sequences are SNHLY and FYNNEI.

This clone was detected only a few times. V is TRBV9 and J is TRBJ2-2, with D maybe TRBD1 (5 bases). Deletions cut 3 bases from V and 5 bases from J, with 8 bases between. The germline CDR1 and CDR2 sequences are SGDLS and YYNGEE. CDR3 length equals 13 residues. The CDR3 coding sequence is TGTGCCAGCAGCGCGTCAGGGACCGGGGAGCTGTTTTTT. Amino acid sequence: CASSASGTGELFF. The full variable domain, with the rest looked up from reference TRBV9 and TRBJ2-2, is DSGVTQTPKHLITATGQRVTLRCSPRSGDLSVYWYQQSLDQGLQFLIQYYNGEERAKGNILERFSAQQFPDLHSELNLSSLELGDSALYFCASSASGTGELFFGEGSRLTVL.

This chain joins TRBV6-1 and TRBJ1-1, with D hard to call. Trimming shortened V by 4 bases and J by 2 bases, and 5 bases separated the two germline ends. The CDR3 is 12 residues long. Germline-derived CDR1 and CDR2 are MNHNS and SASEGT. CDR3 sequence: CASSASNTEAFF. In nucleotides, the CDR3 is TGTGCCAGCAGTGCGTCTAACACTGAAGCTTTCTTT.

This chain joins TRBV27 and TRBJ1-4, with TRBD1 as a possible D gene (6 bases). The CDR3 spans 14 residues. The V and J ends lost 5 bases and 4 bases respectively, with 11 bases between them. Germline loops: CDR1 MNHEY, CDR2 SMNVEV (reference sequence). The CDR3 DNA is TGTGCCAGCAGTCCGAGGGGGTATAATGAAAAACTGTTTTTT. Protein sequence: CASSPRGYNEKLFF.